The 31 T cell receptor beta chains listed next were all sequenced from one sample in a study of CD8+ T cells in alopecia areata. cDNA reverse transcribed from extracted RNA served as the sequencing template. Measured with immunoSEQ multiplex PCR; TCRdb has only the in-frame clones, and not every one. The repertoire consists of around 80,000 clones, with roughly 51% occurring once and the leading ten covering about 6%. The sample consisted of NKG2D-high CD8+ T cells sorted from blood. The receptors here all came from a human donor with alopecia areata.

The chain carries TRBV5-1 and TRBJ2-7; D gene unclear. The length of the CDR3 is 13 residues. CDR1 is SGHRS and CDR2 is YFSETQ in the germline V gene. Trimming took 4 bases from V and 5 from J, leaving 13 bases between them. The chain's CDR3 is CASSTWTGDEQYF. CDR3 DNA sequence: TGCGCCAGCAGCACCTGGACGGGCGACGAGCAGTACTTC.

In its sample, this clone was seen a few times. V gene TRBV29-1 combines with J gene TRBJ1-6; 8 bases map to TRBD1. Trimming at V came to 6 bases and at J to 7 bases, leaving 8 bases not matched to a gene. The CDR3 extends over 14 amino acids. Looked up from germline, CDR1 is SQVTM and CDR2 is ANQGSEA. Written as DNA, the CDR3 is TGCAGCGTCTATGACAGGGGAAGAAATTCACCCCTCCACTTT. The encoded protein is CSVYDRGRNSPLHF.

This clone was detected only a few times. The V gene is TRBV10-3, the J gene TRBJ2-1; unclear D gene. V gave up 3 bases and J gave up 10 bases, with 7 bases separating them. Germline CDR1 and CDR2: ENHRY and SYGVKD. The CDR3 loop spans 11 amino acids. CDR3 residues: CAISEGTEQFF. CDR3 coding DNA: TGTGCCATCAGTGAAGGTACAGAGCAGTTCTTC.

The chain combines TRBV30 with TRBJ2-1; 9 bases are a match to TRBD2. CDR1 and CDR2 (germline): GTSNPN, SVGIG (reference sequence). J was trimmed by 4 bases and V by 0 bases; bases with no gene match: 10. The CDR3 consists of 17 residues. CDR3 loop: CAWSVKLLAGIYNEQFF. The CDR3 coding sequence is TGTGCCTGGAGTGTAAAACTTCTAGCGGGAATATACAATGAGCAGTTCTTC.

The sample holds a few counts of this clone. The chain is built from TRBV13 and TRBJ2-1, with 10 nucleotides matching TRBD2. Trimming at V came to 5 bases and at J to 8 bases, leaving 6 bases not matched to a gene. The CDR3 runs to 14 residues. Germline V gene lookup returns CDR1 PRHDT and CDR2 FYEKMQ (reference sequence). The CDR3 DNA follows: TGTGCCAGCAGCATCGCCGGGACTAGCGATGAGCAGTTCTTC. Its protein product is CASSIAGTSDEQFF.

The rearrangement uses TRBV4-1 and TRBJ2-1; D uncertain. Deletions cut 2 bases from V and 0 bases from J, with 11 bases between. This CDR3 region has 16 residues. Germline-derived CDR1 and CDR2 are MGHRA and YSYEKL. The CDR3 nucleotides are TGCGCCAGCAGCCAACGGACGCAGTCCTCCTACAATGAGCAGTTCTTC. Its protein is CASSQRTQSSYNEQFF.

The V and J genes are TRBV7-8 and TRBJ2-7; D perhaps matches TRBD1 (6 bases). V gave up 4 bases and J gave up 3 bases, with 13 bases separating them. The germline V gene encodes CDR1 SGHVS and CDR2 FQNEAQ. CDR3 length equals 14 residues. The CDR3 DNA is TGTGCCAGCAGCTCCCCGGAAGGGGGCTACGAGCAGTACTTC. The encoded protein is CASSSPEGGYEQYF.

The rearrangement joins TRBV29-1 to TRBJ2-1; 7 bases match TRBD2. The germline gives CDR1 SQVTM, CDR2 ANQGSEA. V gave up 1 base and J gave up 1 base; unmatched junction bases: 13. The CDR3 contains 18 residues. The CDR3 sequence: CSVEGGRAASGSYNEQFF. CDR3 DNA: TGCAGCGTTGAAGGGGGCAGGGCGGCTAGCGGTTCCTACAATGAGCAGTTCTTC.

This clone was counted a few times. The rearrangement joins TRBV4-3 to TRBJ2-7; possibly TRBD1 for D (6 bases). The ends were cut back, 5 bases at V and 3 bases at J, with 11 bases in the middle. CDR1 LGHNA and CDR2 YSLEER come from the germline V gene. This CDR3 is built from 13 residues. This CDR3 is CASSGGEDYEQYF. CDR3 in DNA: TGCGCCAGCAGCGGGGGCGAAGACTACGAGCAGTACTTC.

This clone has a single count. V gene TRBV1 combines with J gene TRBJ2-5. TRBV1 is a documented pseudogene. This CDR3 spans 15 amino acids. The CDR3 DNA follows: TGCACTATCAAAGGGCGAGGGGGGTACCAAGAGACCCAGTACTTC. Its translation is CTIKGRGGYQETQYF.

This clone was seen more than once but under ten times. V usage is TRBV29-1 and J usage is TRBJ2-7; D is ambiguous. CDR1 is SQVTM, CDR2 ANQGSEA, per germline. V dropped 4 bases and J dropped 0 bases, with 10 bases sitting between them. The CDR3 extends over 13 amino acids. The DNA of the CDR3 is TGCAGCGTTGGGGCAGCTCACTCCTACGAGCAGTACTTC. Its translation is CSVGAAHSYEQYF.

This sequence joins TRBV4-1 and TRBJ2-1; D gene uncertain. This CDR3 comprises 16 residues. Germline CDR1 MGHRA, CDR2 YSYEKL. The V end was cut by 0 bases, the J end by 0 bases, with 9 bases between. In DNA, the CDR3 is TGCGCCAGCAGCCAAGAATACGGTAGCTCCTACAATGAGCAGTTCTTC. This gives the protein CASSQEYGSSYNEQFF.

This clone was counted a few times. This rearrangement joins TRBV11-2 to TRBJ2-1; no firm D call. The CDR3 spans 12 residues. V was pared by 1 base and J by 5 bases, with 3 bases between. Per the germline V gene, CDR1 is SGHAT and CDR2 is FQNNGV. The CDR3 here is CASSLGNNEQFF. The CDR3 DNA sequence: TGTGCCAGCAGCTTAGGGAACAATGAGCAGTTCTTC.

This clone was recorded once. The chain links TRBV5-1 to TRBJ2-2; TRBD1 might be the D (5 bases). This CDR3 has 14 residues. Germline V gene lookup returns CDR1 SGHRS and CDR2 YFSETQ. Trimming removed 5 bases at V and 0 bases at J, with 8 bases between. CDR3 sequence reads: CASRLRANTGELFF. In nucleotides, the CDR3 is TGCGCCAGCAGGCTCAGGGCGAACACCGGGGAGCTGTTTTTT.

J is TRBJ2-1 and V is TRBV29-1, with 7 positions matching TRBD2. CDR3 size: 12 residues. With 6 bases clipped from V and 9 bases from J, the junction kept 8 bases outside the gene matches. CDR1 and CDR2 (germline): SQVTM, ANQGSEA. CDR3 amino acids: CSVRTSSPEQFF. The DNA of the CDR3 is TGCAGCGTGCGGACTAGTTCTCCTGAGCAGTTCTTC.

The chain uses TRBV5-1 and TRBJ2-5; possible D gene TRBD2, 7 bases. Deletions cut 4 bases from V and 0 bases from J, with 16 bases between. The CDR3 is made up of 16 amino acids. Germline CDR1 SGHRS, CDR2 YFSETQ. DNA of the CDR3: TGCGCCAGCAGCGGGACAAGCGGGGCGTACCAAGAGACCCAGTACTTC. This codes for CASSGTSGAYQETQYF.

V is TRBV5-1 and J is TRBJ2-2; a possible D gene is TRBD1 (6 bases). Germline V gene data show CDR1 as SGHRS and CDR2 as YFSETQ. Between the trimmed V and J ends, which lost 4 bases and 3 bases, there was a span of 13 bases. This CDR3 is 15 amino acids long. The CDR3 spells CASSAPGHDTGELFF. The CDR3 DNA sequence: TGCGCCAGCAGCGCACCGGGACACGACACCGGGGAGCTGTTTTTT.

The chain employs TRBV29-1 and TRBJ1-2, with D possibly being TRBD1 (5 bases). This CDR3 spans 11 amino acids. Per germline, CDR1 SQVTM and CDR2 ANQGSEA. Trimming left V 5 bases short and J 6 bases short, with 10 bases between. CDR3 sequence (DNA): TGCAGCGTTAATCAGGGAAATGGCTACACCTTC. It translates to CSVNQGNGYTF.

This chain joins TRBV28 and TRBJ2-7; 8 bases are a match to TRBD2. Trimming removed 11 bases from V and 5 bases from J; junction bases left unmatched: 11. Germline V gives CDR1 MDHEN, CDR2 SYDVKM. The CDR3 spans 13 residues. CDR3 loop: CAGGFSGSDEQYF. In DNA, the CDR3 is TGTGCCGGGGGTTTCAGCGGGAGCGACGAGCAGTACTTC.

V usage is TRBV30 and J usage is TRBJ1-2; D ambiguous. The CDR3 spans 13 residues. With 3 bases removed from V and 3 bases from J, the gap between germline ends came to 11 bases. From germline, CDR1 is GTSNPN and CDR2 SVGIG (reference sequence). The chain's CDR3 is CAWSPNPDYGYTF. The DNA of the CDR3 is TGTGCCTGGAGCCCGAACCCCGACTATGGCTACACCTTC.

Here the CDR3 reads CASSLRVADTQYF. CDR3 coding DNA: TGTGCCAGCAGTTTACGGGTGGCAGATACGCAGTATTTT. This chain links TRBV27 with TRBJ2-3; no definite D call. CDR1 is MNHEY and CDR2 is SMNVEV in the germline V gene (reference sequence). CDR3 length: 13 amino acids. Trimming took 2 bases from V and 4 from J, leaving 7 bases between them.

The J gene is TRBJ2-4, the V gene TRBV9; D is undetermined. This CDR3 is built from 13 residues. V lost 0 bases, J lost 5 bases, and 6 bases lay in between. CDR1 is SGDLS and CDR2 is YYNGEE in the germline V gene. CDR3 loop: CASSVGQQNIQYF. The DNA for the CDR3 is TGTGCCAGCAGCGTAGGGCAGCAAAACATTCAGTACTTC.

The genes are TRBV7-9 and TRBJ2-7, with D hard to call. Per germline, CDR1 SEHNR and CDR2 FQNEAQ (reference sequence). The CDR3 totals 14 residues. V was trimmed by 6 bases and J by 2 bases, leaving 14 bases between them. This chain's CDR3 is CASSPPPSTYEQYF. The CDR3 DNA reads as TGTGCCAGCAGTCCACCGCCCTCTACCTACGAGCAGTACTTC.

The V and J genes are TRBV29-1 and TRBJ2-1, with TRBD1 matching 10 bases. CDR1 SQVTM and CDR2 ANQGSEA come from the germline V gene. V lost 3 bases to trimming and J lost 7 bases; unmatched junction nucleotides: 9. CDR3 size: 15 residues. As DNA, the CDR3 is TGCAGCGTTGAGGGTAGACAGGGGGCAGGGAATGAGCAGTTCTTC. Its translation: CSVEGRQGAGNEQFF.

This clone has just one count. The rearrangement links TRBV5-1 to TRBJ2-7, with 8 positions matching TRBD1. CDR1 is SGHRS and CDR2 is YFSETQ in the germline V gene. CDR3 size: 15 residues. After removal of 4 bases from V and 3 bases from J, the junction contained 9 bases not matched to a gene. The CDR3: CASSPGQGSGYEQYF. The CDR3, as DNA: TGCGCCAGCAGCCCCGGACAGGGATCTGGCTACGAGCAGTACTTC. The entire variable domain, with the rest obtained from reference TRBV5-1 and TRBJ2-7, is as follows: KAGVTQTPRYLIKTRGQQVTLSCSPISGHRSVSWYQQTPGQGLQFLFEYFSETQRNKGNFPGRFSGRQFSNSRSEMNVSTLELGDSALYLCASSPGQGSGYEQYFGPGTRLTVT.

The chain joins TRBV29-1 to TRBJ2-4; no clear D. Germline V gives CDR1 SQVTM, CDR2 ANQGSEA. The V end was cut by 1 base, the J end by 8 bases, with 21 bases between. The CDR3 contains 16 residues. The CDR3 region has the DNA TGCAGCGTTGAAGGGCAGGATAATCCGGTCCGGGACATTCAGTACTTC. The encoded protein is CSVEGQDNPVRDIQYF. Filled out from reference TRBV29-1 and TRBJ2-4, the complete variable domain reads SAVISQKPSRDICQRGTSLTIQCQVDSQVTMMFWYRQQPGQSLTLIATANQGSEATYESGFVIDKFPISRPNLTFSTLTVSNMSPEDSSIYLCSVEGQDNPVRDIQYFGAGTRLSVL.

A few counts support this clone. The chain recombines TRBV29-1 with TRBJ2-6; D gene uncertain. CDR3 size: 13 residues. CDR1 SQVTM and CDR2 ANQGSEA come from the germline V gene. The V and J ends lost 6 bases and 6 bases respectively, with 12 bases between them. CDR3 bases: TGCAGCGTAGCCTTGGGTTCGGCCAACGTCCTGACTTTC. Translation gives CSVALGSANVLTF.

This clone was detected only once. The J gene is TRBJ2-1, the V gene TRBV18, with D tentatively TRBD1 (6 bases). The V gene's germline CDR1 is KGHSH and CDR2 LQKENI. The CDR3 runs to 20 residues. Trimming cost V 0 bases and J 4 bases, with 25 bases left between them. The CDR3 nucleotides are TGTGCCAGCTCACCACCGGGTTTTTTCCGGGACACTCCAACTTACAATGAGCAGTTCTTC. Amino acids: CASSPPGFFRDTPTYNEQFF. The variable domain in full, completed from reference TRBV18 and TRBJ2-1, reads NAGVMQNPRHLVRRRGQEARLRCSPMKGHSHVYWYRQLPEEGLKFMVYLQKENIIDESGMPKERFSAEFPKEGPSILRIQQVVRGDSAAYFCASSPPGFFRDTPTYNEQFFGPGTRLTVL.

The chain links TRBV2 to TRBJ1-5; possibly TRBD1 for D (5 bases). Trimming took 2 bases from V and 6 from J, leaving 20 bases between them. Germline lookup yields CDR1 SNHLY and CDR2 FYNNEI. The CDR3 runs to 17 residues. The CDR3 coding sequence is TGTGCCAGCAGTGAAACCCAGGGCCTGGTGCTAACTCAGCCCCAGCATTTT. Protein sequence: CASSETQGLVLTQPQHF.

This chain connects TRBV7-6 to TRBJ2-3; no clear D gene. This CDR3 comprises 14 residues. In germline, CDR1 is SGHVS, CDR2 FNYEAQ. V was shortened by 1 base and J by 1 base, with 6 bases between the two germline ends. Here the CDR3 DNA reads TGTGCCAGCAGCTTAGAGGCGGGCACAGATACGCAGTATTTT. Encoded protein: CASSLEAGTDTQYF.

DNA of the CDR3: TGTGCCAGCAGCTTAGCGGGAGGGCCATCCTACGAGCAGTACTTC. Its protein product is CASSLAGGPSYEQYF. The chain combines TRBV7-8 with TRBJ2-7; 7 bases line up with TRBD2. Germline CDR1 is SGHVS and CDR2 is FQNEAQ. After removal of 0 bases from V and 1 base from J, the junction contained 3 bases not matched to a gene. The CDR3 sequence is 15 residues long.